This TCR beta chain was sequenced during a study of cytomegalovirus exposure and HLA in healthy donors. General study results and limits: The majority of TCR sequences were rare, yet some public TCRs appeared in many donors. Reportedly, diagnosis of cytomegalovirus status by the classifier showed high specificity and sensitivity. The study listed under 200 cytomegalovirus-associated TCR beta chains. TCR beta chain V- and J-gene trimming was linked, in a later analysis, to a missense variant in DCLRE1C.

Worth noting for this clone: What it binds is not known.

Germline CDR1 and CDR2: SGHVS and FQNEAQ. The CDR3 is made up of 15 amino acids. Trimming took 6 bases from V and 8 from J; bases not matched to a gene: 10. Primers for the PCR totalled 60 Vbeta and 13 Jbeta. TCRdb's copy holds only in-frame clones and misses some; the assay was immunoSEQ multiplex PCR. The sample shows 55,000 to 70,000 clones, approximately 83% of them seen only once. The chain joins TRBV7-8 to TRBJ2-1; 10 nucleotides line up with TRBD2. The sequence was collected from a human donor in good health. The sequencing sample was made of PBMCs. CDR3 loop: CASSHLAGVSDEQFF. Written as DNA, the CDR3 is TGTGCCAGCAGTCACCTAGCGGGAGTCAGCGATGAGCAGTTCTTC.